Below are 15 T cell receptor beta chains sequenced from a single sample in a study of cytomegalovirus exposure and HLA in healthy donors. The PCR employed 60 Vbeta primers together with 13 Jbeta primers. Some clones are missing from TCRdb's copy, which holds only in-frame ones; the method was immunoSEQ multiplex PCR. This table has about 86,000 clones, 78% appearing once. What was sequenced was PBMCs. The receptors come from a male donor in good health and CMV-seropositive.

The V gene is TRBV2, the J gene TRBJ2-7; the match to TRBD2 covers 7 bases. With 6 bases clipped from V and 4 bases from J, the junction kept 6 bases outside the gene matches. This CDR3 spans 13 amino acids. Germline CDR1 reads SNHLY; CDR2 reads FYNNEI. CDR3 in DNA: TGTGCCAGCAGGGGTGCGGGAGTATACGAGCAGTACTTC. Protein sequence: CASRGAGVYEQYF.

The chain carries TRBV4-2 and TRBJ1-2, with 8 bases fitting TRBD1. This CDR3 region has 14 residues. Germline V gene data show CDR1 as LGHNA and CDR2 as YNFKEQ. V was pared by 4 bases and J by 4 bases, with 5 bases of the junction left unmatched. CDR3 protein: CASSPGQGGYGYTF. CDR3 sequence (DNA): TGTGCCAGCAGCCCCGGACAGGGTGGCTATGGCTACACCTTC.

The J gene is TRBJ2-1, the V gene TRBV19; tentative D call: TRBD2 (6 bases). The CDR3 contains 13 residues. Germline V gene data show CDR1 as LNHDA and CDR2 as SQIVND (reference sequence). Trimming pared 6 bases from V and 0 bases from J, leaving 6 bases between. CDR3 nucleotide sequence: TGTGCCAGTAGCGGGAGCTCCTACAATGAGCAGTTCTTC. It specifies CASSGSSYNEQFF.

The table lists this clone with a few counts. The V call is TRBV28, the J call TRBJ1-1, with a possible D match to TRBD1 (5 bases). Trimming removed 7 bases from V and 6 bases from J, with 21 bases in between. The CDR3 has 15 amino acids. The germline V gene encodes CDR1 MDHEN and CDR2 SYDVKM. CDR3 nucleotides: TGTGCCAGCACCCTTCGGACGGGGGGAATGGCTGAAGCTTTCTTT. Translating gives CASTLRTGGMAEAFF.

The chain uses TRBV6-1 and TRBJ2-7; 9 positions agree with TRBD1. CDR1 and CDR2 (germline): MNHNS, SASEGT. With V trimmed by 6 bases and J by 6 bases, 6 bases remained unmatched. The CDR3 is made up of 13 amino acids. Here the CDR3 reads CASRRDRVLEQYF. CDR3 nucleotides: TGTGCCAGCAGACGGGACAGGGTCCTCGAGCAGTACTTC.

The gene calls are TRBV10-1 and TRBJ2-5; TRBD2 is a possible D gene (6 bases). Trimming shortened V by 3 bases and J by 9 bases, and 17 bases separated the two germline ends. Per the germline V gene, CDR1 is WNHNN and CDR2 is SYGVQD (reference sequence). The CDR3 is 14 amino acids. CDR3 nucleotides: TGCGCCAGCAGTGAAGGTAGCGGCAGTACTTCCCAGTACTTC. It translates to CASSEGSGSTSQYF.

The chain recombines TRBV7-9 with TRBJ2-7; D is ambiguous. Deletions cut 1 base from V and 3 bases from J, with 13 bases between. The CDR3 is 15 residues long. Per germline, CDR1 SEHNR and CDR2 FQNEAQ (reference sequence). The CDR3 nucleotides read TGTGCCAGCAGCTTAGAGTATGGCTTTTACTACGAGCAGTACTTC. Translation: CASSLEYGFYYEQYF.

The chain links TRBV9 to TRBJ2-5, with D unresolved. Germline values: CDR1 SGDLS, CDR2 YYNGEE. CDR3 length: 13 residues. The V end was cut by 0 bases, the J end by 7 bases, with 10 bases between. In DNA, the CDR3 is TGTGCCAGCAGCGTAGCTACAGACGGGACCCAGTACTTC. It specifies CASSVATDGTQYF.

The rearrangement joins TRBV5-1 to TRBJ1-2; 9 nucleotides align to TRBD1. The CDR3 sequence is 14 residues long. Germline V CDR1 and CDR2: SGHRS, YFSETQ. With V trimmed by 2 bases and J by 8 bases, 7 bases remained unmatched. This CDR3 reads CASSLEQGAIGYTF. CDR3 nucleotide sequence: TGCGCCAGCAGCTTAGAACAGGGGGCGATCGGCTACACCTTC.

The CDR3 region has the DNA TGTGCCAGCAGCTCCACAGGGGGACGCAATGGCTACACCTTC. It translates to CASSSTGGRNGYTF. V gene TRBV11-1 combines with J gene TRBJ1-2, with 8 bases lining up with TRBD1. The germline V gene encodes CDR1 SGHAT and CDR2 FQDESV (reference sequence). The CDR3 runs to 14 residues. The V gene end was trimmed by 4 bases and the J gene end by 6 bases; junction bases not matched to a gene: 7.

The V call is TRBV9, the J call TRBJ2-5; D is perhaps TRBD2 (6 bases). Germline values: CDR1 SGDLS, CDR2 YYNGEE. The CDR3 covers 13 residues. With 3 bases removed from V and 5 bases from J, the gap between germline ends came to 11 bases. The CDR3 loop reads CASSDGLRETQYF. The CDR3 DNA reads TGTGCCAGCAGCGACGGACTAAGGGAGACCCAGTACTTC. Combining the CDR3 with reference TRBV9 and TRBJ2-5 gives the whole variable domain DSGVTQTPKHLITATGQRVTLRCSPRSGDLSVYWYQQSLDQGLQFLIQYYNGEERAKGNILERFSAQQFPDLHSELNLSSLELGDSALYFCASSDGLRETQYFGPGTRLLVL.

With regard to this clone: A read error may account for a junction end that differs from germline. The rearrangement joins TRBV5-1 to TRBJ2-5; D gene uncertain. CDR3 length: 13 residues. The germline gives CDR1 SGHRS, CDR2 YFSETQ. The CDR3 reads CASSLAFGEAQYF. The CDR3 bases are TGCGCCAGCAGCTTGGCCTTTGGAGAGGCCCAGTACTTC.

As regards this clone: Relative to the germline gene, one junction end is altered; a read error may explain this. The genes are TRBV29-1 and TRBJ2-1; tentative D call: TRBD2 (6 bases). The CDR3 consists of 12 residues. Germline assignment: CDR1 SQVTM and CDR2 ANQGSEA. In nucleotides, the CDR3 is TGCAGCGGACTAGTTCTGTCCAATAAGCAGTTCTTC. This gives the protein CSGLVLSNKQFF.

The V and J genes are TRBV4-3 and TRBJ2-2; possibly TRBD2 for D (5 bases). This CDR3 has 18 residues. Germline V gives CDR1 LGHNA, CDR2 YSLEER. The V and J ends lost 1 base and 1 base respectively, with 16 bases between them. DNA of the CDR3: TGCGCCAGCAGCCAAGGGGTATTAAAGCGGTTGAACACCGGGGAGCTGTTTTTT. Its protein product is CASSQGVLKRLNTGELFF.

The CDR3 region is CASSLTPAGNYTF. In DNA, the CDR3 is TGTGCCAGCAGCTTAACCCCAGCCGGGAACTACACCTTC. The chain couples TRBV7-3 to TRBJ1-2; D uncertain. Germline V CDR1 and CDR2: SGHTA, FQGTGA. V lost 0 bases and J 10 bases, leaving 12 bases between the germline ends. The CDR3 extends over 13 amino acids.